A single sample is the source of the 10 T cell receptor beta chains below, sequenced in a study of blood T cells in healthy people across ages. A J-beta primer mix and a sample-barcoded 5' primer were used in a second PCR of about 7 to 12 cycles. TCRdb reanalysed the 5' RACE reads using MiXCR and keeps one entry per CDR3 protein. Here the sample spans hundreds of thousands of distinct CDR3 sequences, around half being singletons. Source material: blood. The receptor set was obtained from a woman aged 60 to 75 in good health.

This clonotype was recorded at least ten times. The chain uses TRBV3-1 and TRBJ2-7; 8 bases map to TRBD2. The CDR3 extends over 16 amino acids. Germline V lookup: CDR1 LGHDT, CDR2 YNNKEL (reference sequence). The ends lost 1 base at V and 3 bases at J; junction bases unmatched: 8. Here the CDR3 DNA reads TGTGCCAGCAGCCAAGCAAACACGGGAGGGCGCTACGAGCAGTACTTC. Its protein product is CASSQANTGGRYEQYF.

DNA for the CDR3: TGCGCCAGCAGCCAAGACGTAGCCAAAAACATTCAGTACTTC. Protein product: CASSQDVAKNIQYF. The rearrangement joins TRBV4-3 to TRBJ2-4; D is unresolved. Trimming left V 0 bases short and J 0 bases short, with 3 bases between. The length of the CDR3 is 14 residues. Per the germline V gene, CDR1 is LGHNA and CDR2 is YSLEER.

This clonotype was seen more than once but under ten times. V usage is TRBV6-5 and J usage is TRBJ2-7; D not certain. V lost 6 bases and J lost 2, with 14 bases in between. CDR3 length: 14 amino acids. Germline values: CDR1 MNHEY, CDR2 SVGAGI. DNA for the CDR3: TGTGCCAGCAGACTCCGGACGGGTGCCTACGAGCAGTACTTC. Residues: CASRLRTGAYEQYF.

The chain couples TRBV29-1 to TRBJ2-1, with a weak D call TRBD1 (5 bases). The J call is in doubt because the DNA end fits TRBJ2-7 better. The CDR3 sequence is 15 residues long. From germline, CDR1 is SQVTM and CDR2 ANQGSEA. Here the CDR3 DNA reads TGCAGCGTTGAAGGGTGGCATAGCCCGGACAATGAGCAGTACTTC. Protein: CSVEGWHSPDNEQYF.

CDR3 residues: CASSPPGLAGVKAKNIQYF. The CDR3 bases are TGTGCCAGCAGTCCGCCGGGACTAGCGGGAGTCAAAGCCAAAAACATTCAGTACTTC. J is TRBJ2-4 and V is TRBV28, with 14 bases matching TRBD2. The CDR3 runs to 19 residues. CDR1 is MDHEN, CDR2 SYDVKM, per germline. V trimming: 5 bases; J trimming: 0 bases; junction bases outside the gene matches: 9.

This clonotype was counted only a few times. This chain uses TRBV29-1 with TRBJ2-5; TRBD2 is a possible D gene (6 bases). Trimming took off 2 bases at V and 4 bases at J, with 8 bases between the two ends. Germline assignment: CDR1 SQVTM and CDR2 ANQGSEA. CDR3 size: 12 residues. CDR3 nucleotide sequence: TGCAGCGTTGAATCGGAGGGAGAGACCCAGTACTTC. Protein sequence: CSVESEGETQYF.

This chain joins TRBV9 and TRBJ2-3; tentatively, D is TRBD2 (5 bases). The V end lost 1 base, the J end lost 3 bases, and 12 bases lay between the germline ends. CDR3 size: 15 residues. CDR1 and CDR2 from the germline V gene are SGDLS and YYNGEE. The CDR3 DNA is TGTGCCAGCAGCGTACGGAGGATCGGGACAGATACGCAGTATTTT. Its translation: CASSVRRIGTDTQYF.

This clonotype was picked up a small number of times. The chain is built from TRBV7-9 and TRBJ2-2, with a weak D call TRBD2 (5 bases). The CDR3 consists of 17 residues. CDR1 and CDR2 (germline): SEHNR, FQNEAQ (reference sequence). Trimming cost V 2 bases and J 5 bases, with 18 bases left between them. The CDR3 loop is CASSLTSGYRRTGELFF. CDR3 coding DNA: TGTGCCAGCAGCTTAACTAGTGGGTATAGGAGGACCGGGGAGCTGTTTTTT.

This clonotype occurred a few times. CDR3 sequence: CASSPKAGRRQETQYF. As DNA, the CDR3 is TGTGCCAGCAGCCCAAAAGCGGGAAGGCGGCAAGAGACCCAGTACTTC. V and J are TRBV7-7 and TRBJ2-5, with 7 positions matching TRBD2. Germline V CDR1 and CDR2: SSHAT, FNYEAQ (reference sequence). The CDR3 runs 16 residues. V lost 5 bases and J lost 2; bases outside the gene matches: 11.

The V and J genes are TRBV28 and TRBJ1-1; TRBD1 might be the D (5 bases). Germline CDR1 reads MDHEN; CDR2 reads SYDVKM. The V gene lost 0 bases and the J gene lost 6 bases, with 8 bases spanning the gap. The CDR3 totals 13 residues. CDR3 region: CASSLWAGAEAFF. CDR3 sequence (DNA): TGTGCCAGCAGTTTATGGGCGGGGGCTGAAGCTTTCTTT.